This T cell receptor beta chain originates from a study of tumor-infiltrating lymphocytes in localized non-small cell lung cancer. Overall study: Patients included smokers and never-smokers with various histologies, some sampled after neoadjuvant chemotherapy.

Comment on this clone: Its matching antigen is unknown.

Study-wide results and caveats: Higher tumor T cell infiltration than in uninvolved lung was supported by TCRbeta sequencing.

Germline trimming cut 2 bases from V and 5 bases from J; bases unmatched to any gene: 6. The CDR3 loop spans 13 amino acids. CDR1 and CDR2 from the germline V gene are GTSNPN and SVGIG (reference sequence). The data were produced by immunoSEQ multiplex PCR, yet TCRdb's version contains in-frame clones alone and is incomplete. The repertoire includes 10,000 or so clones, over 75% of them detected once, and about a sixth sits in the top ten. The sequence was collected from a human donor with non-small cell lung cancer. V usage is TRBV30 and J usage is TRBJ2-7; 7 positions match TRBD1. What was sequenced was uninvolved lung tissue not adjacent to the tumor. CDR3 region: CAWSNRGWDEQYF. DNA for the CDR3: TGTGCCTGGAGTAACAGGGGATGGGACGAGCAGTACTTC. Complete variable domain (other parts from reference TRBV30 and TRBJ2-7): SQTIHQWPATLVQPVGSPLSLECTVEGTSNPNLYWYRQAAGRGLQLLFYSVGIGQISSEVPQNLSASRPQDRQFILSSKKLLLSDSGFYLCAWSNRGWDEQYFGPGTRLTVT.